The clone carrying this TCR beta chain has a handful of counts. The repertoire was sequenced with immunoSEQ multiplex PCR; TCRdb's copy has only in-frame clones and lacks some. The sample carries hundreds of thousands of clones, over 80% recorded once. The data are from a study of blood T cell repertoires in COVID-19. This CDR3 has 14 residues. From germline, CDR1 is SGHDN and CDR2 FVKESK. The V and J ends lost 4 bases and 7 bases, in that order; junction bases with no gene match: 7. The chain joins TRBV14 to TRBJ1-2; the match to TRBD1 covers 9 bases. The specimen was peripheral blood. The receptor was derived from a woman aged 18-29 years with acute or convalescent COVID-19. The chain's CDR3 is CASSPTGGWGGYTF. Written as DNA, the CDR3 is TGTGCCAGCAGCCCGACAGGGGGTTGGGGTGGCTACACCTTC.